This TCR beta chain was sequenced in a study of shared clonotypes between healthy human individuals. Germline V gene sequence: CDR1 KGHSH, CDR2 LQKENI. The V segment lost 1 base and the J segment 3 bases; nucleotides outside the gene matches: 4. CDR3 length: 16 amino acids. Overall study findings and caveats: Relative to clonotypes present in all four donors, those not shared had lower generation probabilities.

For each subset, genomic DNA was distributed in equal portions over several immunoSEQ plates. Produced via immunoSEQ multiplex PCR; TCRdb's table is partial and in-frame only. The repertoire has 550,000 to 700,000 clones, roughly 73% of them found once; the top ten carry around 1.8%. A word on this clone: Its antigen remains unknown.

Sequenced sample: memory CD4+ T cells sorted from blood. The subset: CD45RA-negative fraction. This rearrangement joins TRBV18 to TRBJ2-3; 10 positions agree with TRBD2. This TCR derives from a young woman in good health. The CDR3 DNA reads as TGTGCCAGCTCACCACTAGCGGGAGGTGTGACAGATACGCAGTATTTT. Its protein product is CASSPLAGGVTDTQYF.